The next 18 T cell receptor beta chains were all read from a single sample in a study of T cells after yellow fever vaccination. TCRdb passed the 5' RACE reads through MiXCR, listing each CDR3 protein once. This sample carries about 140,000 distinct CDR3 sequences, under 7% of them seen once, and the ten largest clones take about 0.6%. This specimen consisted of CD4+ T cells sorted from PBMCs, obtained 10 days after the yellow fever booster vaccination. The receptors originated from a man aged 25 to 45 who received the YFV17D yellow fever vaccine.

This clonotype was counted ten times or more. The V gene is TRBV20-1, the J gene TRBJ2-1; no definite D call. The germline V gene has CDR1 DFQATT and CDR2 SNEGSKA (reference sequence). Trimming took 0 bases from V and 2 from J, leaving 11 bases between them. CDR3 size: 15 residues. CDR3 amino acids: CSARDPRKPYNEQFF. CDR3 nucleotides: TGCAGTGCTAGAGATCCCCGTAAGCCCTACAATGAGCAGTTCTTC.

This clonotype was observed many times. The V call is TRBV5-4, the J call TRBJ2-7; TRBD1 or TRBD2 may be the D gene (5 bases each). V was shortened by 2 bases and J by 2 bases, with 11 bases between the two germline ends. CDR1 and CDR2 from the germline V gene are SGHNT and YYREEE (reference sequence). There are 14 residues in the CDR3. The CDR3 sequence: CASSFPGRPYEQYF. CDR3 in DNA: TGTGCCAGCAGCTTCCCAGGGAGACCCTACGAGCAGTACTTC.

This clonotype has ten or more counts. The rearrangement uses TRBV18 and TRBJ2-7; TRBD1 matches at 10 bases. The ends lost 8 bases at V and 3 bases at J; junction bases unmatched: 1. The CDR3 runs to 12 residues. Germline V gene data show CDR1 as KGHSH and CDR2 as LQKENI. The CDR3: CASRTGGYEQYF. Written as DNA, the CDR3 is TGTGCCAGCCGGACAGGGGGCTACGAGCAGTACTTC.

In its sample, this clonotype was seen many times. The CDR3 DNA reads TGCGCCAGCAGCTTGGCGGGAGGGAATGAGCAGTTCTTC. Translating it yields CASSLAGGNEQFF. The V and J genes are TRBV5-1 and TRBJ2-1; 8 positions agree with TRBD2. The CDR3 is made up of 13 amino acids. CDR1 SGHRS and CDR2 YFSETQ come from the germline V gene. With V trimmed by 0 bases and J by 7 bases, 0 bases remained unmatched. The whole variable domain, remainder taken from reference TRBV5-1 and TRBJ2-1, is KAGVTQTPRYLIKTRGQQVTLSCSPISGHRSVSWYQQTPGQGLQFLFEYFSETQRNKGNFPGRFSGRQFSNSRSEMNVSTLELGDSALYLCASSLAGGNEQFFGPGTRLTVL.

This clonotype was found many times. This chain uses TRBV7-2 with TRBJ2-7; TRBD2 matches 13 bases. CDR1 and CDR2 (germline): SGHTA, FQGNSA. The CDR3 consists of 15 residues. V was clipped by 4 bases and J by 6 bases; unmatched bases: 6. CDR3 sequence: CASSSGLAGVSEQYF. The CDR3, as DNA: TGTGCCAGCAGCTCCGGACTAGCGGGAGTAAGCGAGCAGTACTTC.

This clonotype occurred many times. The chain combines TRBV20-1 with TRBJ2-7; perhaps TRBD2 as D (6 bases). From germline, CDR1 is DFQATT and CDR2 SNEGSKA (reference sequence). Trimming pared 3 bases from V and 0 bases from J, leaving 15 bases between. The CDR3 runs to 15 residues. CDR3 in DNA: TGCAGTGCTAGTCGGGGCGGGGCAAACTCCTACGAGCAGTACTTC. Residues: CSASRGGANSYEQYF.

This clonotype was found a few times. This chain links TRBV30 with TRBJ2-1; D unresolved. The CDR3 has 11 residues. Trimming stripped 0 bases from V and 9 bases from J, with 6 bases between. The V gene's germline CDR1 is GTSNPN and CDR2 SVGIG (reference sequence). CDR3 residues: CAWSVQTEQFF. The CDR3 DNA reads TGTGCCTGGAGTGTACAGACTGAGCAGTTCTTC.

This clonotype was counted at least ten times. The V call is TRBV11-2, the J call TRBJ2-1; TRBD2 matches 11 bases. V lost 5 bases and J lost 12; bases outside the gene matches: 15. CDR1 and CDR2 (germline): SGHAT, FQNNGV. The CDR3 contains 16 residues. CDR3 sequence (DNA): TGTGCCAGCAGCCAGGCTACTAGCGGGAGAACCCCTCGGCAGTTCTTC. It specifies CASSQATSGRTPRQFF.

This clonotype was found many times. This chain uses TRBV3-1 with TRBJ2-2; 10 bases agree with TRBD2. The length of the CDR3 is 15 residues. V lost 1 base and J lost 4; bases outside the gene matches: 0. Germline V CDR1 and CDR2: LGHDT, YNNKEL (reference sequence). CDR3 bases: TGTGCCAGCAGCCAAGCTAGCGGGAGCACCGGGGAGCTGTTTTTT. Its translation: CASSQASGSTGELFF.

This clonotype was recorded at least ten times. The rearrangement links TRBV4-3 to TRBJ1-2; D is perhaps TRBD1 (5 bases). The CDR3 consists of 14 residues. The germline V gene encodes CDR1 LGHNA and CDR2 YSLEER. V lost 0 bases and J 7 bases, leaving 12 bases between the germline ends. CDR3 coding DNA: TGCGCCAGCAGCCAAGACCGGGACGGCGCTGGCTACACCTTC. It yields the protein CASSQDRDGAGYTF.

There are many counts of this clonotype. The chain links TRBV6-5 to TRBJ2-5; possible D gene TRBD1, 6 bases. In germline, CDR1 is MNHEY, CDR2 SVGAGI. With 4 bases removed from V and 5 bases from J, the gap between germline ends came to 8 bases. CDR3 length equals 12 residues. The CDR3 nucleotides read TGTGCCAGCAGTTTGGGGGCGGAGACCCAGTACTTC. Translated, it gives CASSLGAETQYF.

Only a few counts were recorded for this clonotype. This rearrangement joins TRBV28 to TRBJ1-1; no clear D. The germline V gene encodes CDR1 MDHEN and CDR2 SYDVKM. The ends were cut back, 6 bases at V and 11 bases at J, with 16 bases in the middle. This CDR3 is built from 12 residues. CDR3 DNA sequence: TGTGCCAGCAGCCCCGAGTGGCGTCGGGCTTTCTTT. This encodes CASSPEWRRAFF.

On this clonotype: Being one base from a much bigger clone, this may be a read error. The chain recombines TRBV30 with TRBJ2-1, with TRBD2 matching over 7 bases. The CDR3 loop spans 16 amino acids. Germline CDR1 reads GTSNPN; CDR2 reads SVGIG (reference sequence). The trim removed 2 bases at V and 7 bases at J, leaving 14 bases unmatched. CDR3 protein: CAWSIPGREMDNEQFF. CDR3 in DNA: TGTGCCTGGAGTATCCCCGGGCGGGAGATGGATAATGAGCAGTTCTTC.

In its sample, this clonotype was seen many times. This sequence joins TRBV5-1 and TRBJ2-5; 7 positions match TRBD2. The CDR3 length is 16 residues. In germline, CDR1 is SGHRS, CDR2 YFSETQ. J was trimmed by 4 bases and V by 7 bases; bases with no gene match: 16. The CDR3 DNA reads TGCGCCAGCCGCCCGCCTGCTAGCGGAATTCGAGAGACCCAGTACTTC. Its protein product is CASRPPASGIRETQYF.

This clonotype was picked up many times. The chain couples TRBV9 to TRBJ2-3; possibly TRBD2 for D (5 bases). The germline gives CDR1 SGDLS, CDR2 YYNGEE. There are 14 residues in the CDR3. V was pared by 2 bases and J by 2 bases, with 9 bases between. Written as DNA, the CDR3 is TGTGCCAGCAGCGTCCGGGATTACACAGATACGCAGTATTTT. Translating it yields CASSVRDYTDTQYF. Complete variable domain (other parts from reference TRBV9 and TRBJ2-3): DSGVTQTPKHLITATGQRVTLRCSPRSGDLSVYWYQQSLDQGLQFLIQYYNGEERAKGNILERFSAQQFPDLHSELNLSSLELGDSALYFCASSVRDYTDTQYFGPGTRLTVL.

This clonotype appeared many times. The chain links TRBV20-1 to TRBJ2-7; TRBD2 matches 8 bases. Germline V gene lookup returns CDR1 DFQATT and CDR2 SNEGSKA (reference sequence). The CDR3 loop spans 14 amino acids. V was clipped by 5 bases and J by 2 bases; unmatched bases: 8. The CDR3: CSALTGTRTYEQYF. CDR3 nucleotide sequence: TGCAGTGCTTTGACCGGGACTAGGACCTACGAGCAGTACTTC.

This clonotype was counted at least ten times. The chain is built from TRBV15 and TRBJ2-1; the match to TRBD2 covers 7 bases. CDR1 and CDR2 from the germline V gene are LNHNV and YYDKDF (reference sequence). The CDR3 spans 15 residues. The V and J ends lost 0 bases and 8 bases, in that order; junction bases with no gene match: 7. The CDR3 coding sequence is TGTGCCACCAGCAGAGATTGGGGGGGGAGTTATGAGCAGTTCTTC. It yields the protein CATSRDWGGSYEQFF. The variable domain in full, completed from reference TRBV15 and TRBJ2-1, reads DAMVIQNPRYQVTQFGKPVTLSCSQTLNHNVMYWYQQKSSQAPKLLFHYYDKDFNNEADTPDNFQSRRPNTSFCFLDIRSPGLGDTAMYLCATSRDWGGSYEQFFGPGTRLTVL.

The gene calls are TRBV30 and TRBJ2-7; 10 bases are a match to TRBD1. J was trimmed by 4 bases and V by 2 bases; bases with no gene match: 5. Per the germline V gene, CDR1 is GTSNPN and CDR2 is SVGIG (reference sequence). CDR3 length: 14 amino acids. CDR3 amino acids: CAWSRRDRGYEQYF. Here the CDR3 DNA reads TGTGCCTGGAGTCGTAGGGACAGGGGTTACGAGCAGTACTTC.